The 10 T cell receptor beta chains below all came from one sample that was sequenced in a study of regulatory dendritic cells for organ transplantation. Sorted T cells were CFSE-labeled and cultured four to five days with allogeneic regulatory or mature dendritic cells at 1:10. TCRdb's copy holds only in-frame clones and misses some; the assay was immunoSEQ multiplex PCR. Counted here are about 12,000 clones, over 85% occurring once; the ten biggest clones make up 0.2% to 0.25%. Which antigens these TCRs recognize remains unknown. The specimen sequenced was naive CD8+ T cells from blood cultured with regulatory dendritic cells. Sample subset: CD45RA+ naive T cells. The receptors come from a human donor in good health.

The gene calls are TRBV6-5 and TRBJ2-6; D ambiguous. V lost 1 base and J 3 bases, leaving 10 bases between the germline ends. This CDR3 contains 16 residues. Germline-derived CDR1 and CDR2 are MNHEY and SVGAGI. Here the CDR3 DNA reads TGTGCCAGCAGTTACTACTTAGGTTTTGGGGCCAACGTCCTGACTTTC. This sequence encodes CASSYYLGFGANVLTF.

This chain uses TRBV2 with TRBJ2-7; 7 positions match TRBD1. Germline V lookup: CDR1 SNHLY, CDR2 FYNNEI. This CDR3 region has 14 residues. The ends lost 11 bases at V and 4 bases at J; junction bases unmatched: 14. The CDR3: CAGQGGRGEYEQYF. The CDR3 DNA follows: TGTGCCGGACAAGGGGGCAGGGGCGAATACGAGCAGTACTTC.

In this sample, this clone turned up a few times. The chain is built from TRBV11-2 and TRBJ2-7; D unclear. V was pared by 6 bases and J by 0 bases, with 15 bases between. CDR3 length equals 15 residues. Looked up from germline, CDR1 is SGHAT and CDR2 is FQNNGV. CDR3 coding DNA: TGTGCCAGCAGTATGGGCGGAGCTCTCTCCTACGAGCAGTACTTC. Its translation: CASSMGGALSYEQYF.

DNA for the CDR3: TGTGCCAGCAGTCAAGACAGGAGGAATCAGCCCCAGCATTTT. This sequence encodes CASSQDRRNQPQHF. The V call is TRBV5-5, the J call TRBJ1-5; D may be TRBD1 (6 bases). Germline CDR1 SGHKS, CDR2 YYEKEE (reference sequence). This CDR3 has 14 residues. V lost 5 bases to trimming and J lost 4 bases, with 13 bases between them.

The chain recombines TRBV4-3 with TRBJ1-1; a possible D gene is TRBD1 (5 bases). The germline V gene has CDR1 LGHNA and CDR2 YSLEER. V lost 1 base and J 0 bases, leaving 18 bases between the germline ends. The CDR3 is 18 residues long. CDR3 sequence: CASSQGIITGTVNTEAFF. The CDR3 DNA reads as TGCGCCAGCAGCCAAGGAATTATTACGGGGACGGTGAACACTGAAGCTTTCTTT.

The V gene is TRBV9, the J gene TRBJ2-5, with D possibly called TRBD1 or TRBD2 (6 bases each). CDR1 SGDLS and CDR2 YYNGEE come from the germline V gene. The CDR3 sequence is 15 residues long. V lost 4 bases to trimming and J lost 9 bases, with 22 bases between them. DNA of the CDR3: TGTGCCAGCAGCTCCGGGGGCGCCCAGGCCCCCCCCCAGTACTTC. Translated, it gives CASSSGGAQAPPQYF.

About this clone itself: One end of the junction fails to match germline, which may point to a read error. The chain recombines TRBV7-7 with TRBJ1-1; no reliable D call. The CDR3 loop spans 13 amino acids. Germline V lookup: CDR1 SSHAT, CDR2 FNYEAQ (reference sequence). CDR3 protein: CASSLDLGNEAFF. DNA for the CDR3: TGTGCTAGCAGCTTAGATTTGGGAAATGAAGCTTTCTTT.

V usage is TRBV4-1 and J usage is TRBJ2-7; 9 bases fit TRBD1. The germline gives CDR1 MGHRA, CDR2 YSYEKL. J lost 5 bases, V lost 6 bases, and 14 bases had no gene match. This CDR3 comprises 16 residues. The CDR3 sequence: CASSLLKPGQGHEQYF. The CDR3 DNA reads TGCGCCAGCAGTCTTCTGAAACCGGGACAGGGCCACGAGCAGTACTTC.

The chain couples TRBV19 to TRBJ2-7, with 7 bases fitting TRBD1. The CDR3 sequence is 15 residues long. The germline gives CDR1 LNHDA, CDR2 SQIVND (reference sequence). V lost 6 bases to trimming and J lost 2 bases; unmatched junction nucleotides: 10. In DNA form, the CDR3 reads TGTGCCAGTAGGGGCCGGGACAGCCTAACCTACGAGCAGTACTTC. This translates into CASRGRDSLTYEQYF.

This clone is a singleton in its sample. The V and J genes are TRBV7-8 and TRBJ2-7, with 7 positions matching TRBD1. The CDR3 runs to 14 residues. After removal of 5 bases from V and 2 bases from J, the junction contained 6 bases not matched to a gene. Germline CDR1 is SGHVS and CDR2 is FQNEAQ. CDR3 protein: CASSARGPTYEQYF. CDR3 sequence (DNA): TGTGCCAGCAGCGCAAGGGGGCCGACCTACGAGCAGTACTTC.